Below are 14 T cell receptor beta chains sequenced from a single sample in a study of post-analysis software for immune sequencing data (dated by TCRdb to between 2014 and 2016). The sample's time point, from its label and the paper: second blood draw from one MS patient after hematopoietic stem cell transplantation. The library was produced with PCR. Instrument on record: Illumina HiSeq 2500. To reduce PCR and sequencing biases, unique molecular identifiers were incorporated into the TCR beta cDNA libraries. The public reads were run again by TCRdb, first through fastp at Q25 and then through MiXCR, and only productive beta chains were kept. Each entry merges the rows of one CDR3 protein and shows their most common DNA and genes. This sample has about 160,000 distinct CDR3 sequences in its table, and approximately 35% of those were observed once. The ten top clones hold under 30% of the sample. This specimen was blood, taken after autologous hematopoietic stem cell transplantation. Receptors were obtained from a girl aged 5-17 years with multiple sclerosis. Donor details come from another sample of the same person, matched by shared clones.

The chain joins TRBV10-3 to TRBJ2-3, with D hard to call. This CDR3 comprises 11 residues. CDR1 and CDR2 from the germline V gene are ENHRY and SYGVKD. V was cut by 10 bases and J by 2 bases, with 7 bases left in between. The CDR3 region is CATIATDTQYF. The CDR3 DNA follows: TGTGCCACAATAGCCACAGATACGCAGTATTTT.

This clonotype was observed a handful of times. J is TRBJ2-1 and V is TRBV12-3 or TRBV12-4; perhaps TRBD2 as D (6 bases). This CDR3 is built from 13 residues. Trimming stripped 3 bases from V and 7 bases from J, with 10 bases between. DNA for the CDR3: TGTGCCAGCAGTTTGGACGGGGGTAATGAGCAGTTCTTC. Encoded protein: CASSLDGGNEQFF.

This clonotype has only a few counts. V usage is TRBV12-3 or TRBV12-4 and J usage is TRBJ1-1, with unresolved D. V lost 1 base and J lost 0, with 3 bases in between. The CDR3 contains 13 residues. As DNA, the CDR3 is TGTGCCAGCAGTTTAGACATGAACACTGAAGCTTTCTTT. The encoded protein is CASSLDMNTEAFF.

The chain uses TRBV6-6 and TRBJ2-7; the D is unclear. CDR1 and CDR2 (germline): MNHNY, SVGAGI (reference sequence). V was cut by 5 bases and J by 4 bases, with 18 bases left in between. This CDR3 has 15 residues. The CDR3 is CASSRPQERQYEQYF. CDR3 DNA sequence: TGTGCCAGCAGTCGTCCTCAGGAACGCCAATACGAGCAGTACTTC.

This clonotype was seen more than once but under ten times. V and J are TRBV7-9 and TRBJ2-7, with D unresolved. The CDR3 is 14 amino acids. V was cut by 1 base and J by 5 bases, with 12 bases left in between. CDR1 is SEHNR and CDR2 is FQNEAQ in the germline V gene (reference sequence). This chain's CDR3 is CASSLGNGQNEQYF. CDR3 nucleotides: TGTGCCAGCAGCTTAGGGAACGGGCAGAACGAGCAGTACTTC.

This clonotype appeared once. This chain uses TRBV19 with TRBJ2-5; D is possibly TRBD2 (7 bases). The V end lost 5 bases, the J end lost 11 bases, and 18 bases lay between the germline ends. CDR3 length: 13 amino acids. Germline values: CDR1 LNHDA, CDR2 SQIVND (reference sequence). The CDR3 sequence: CASSDGGPREQYF. The CDR3 region has the DNA TGTGCCAGTAGTGACGGGGGGCCTAGGGAGCAGTACTTC.

This chain links TRBV7-2 with TRBJ2-7, with 7 bases that match TRBD2. The CDR3 runs to 13 residues. The germline CDR1 and CDR2 sequences are SGHTA and FQGNSA. V lost 5 bases to trimming and J lost 5 bases; unmatched junction nucleotides: 6. The CDR3 reads CASSPTSVHEQYF. The CDR3 DNA is TGTGCCAGCAGCCCAACTAGCGTACACGAGCAGTACTTC.

This clonotype was picked up a small number of times. The J gene is TRBJ2-5, the V gene TRBV6-5; D perhaps matches TRBD2 (5 bases). The J call could be wrong; TRBJ2-7 is a better fit for the DNA end. Germline assignment: CDR1 MNHEY and CDR2 SVGAGI. This CDR3 is 13 amino acids long. This CDR3 is CASRRAPSYEQYF. CDR3 DNA: TGTGCCAGCAGGAGGGCGCCCTCCTACGAGCAGTACTTC.

This clonotype was seen ten or more times. V and J are TRBV20-1 and TRBJ1-1; D remains ambiguous. V was clipped by 3 bases and J by 0 bases, with 14 bases between them. Germline V CDR1 and CDR2: DFQATT, SNEGSKA (reference sequence). This CDR3 comprises 15 residues. CDR3 nucleotides: TGCAGTGCTAGCCCCATCGACGCTATGAACACTGAAGCTTTCTTT. This encodes CSASPIDAMNTEAFF.

The CDR3 loop reads CAISWTDQETQYF. CDR3 bases: TGTGCCATCAGTTGGACAGACCAAGAGACCCAGTACTTC. The J gene is TRBJ2-7, the V gene TRBV10-3; possibly TRBD1 for D (6 bases). Judging by the DNA end, TRBJ2-5 fits better; the J call may be wrong. Germline V gene data show CDR1 as ENHRY and CDR2 as SYGVKD. The CDR3 has 13 amino acids.

The chain has TRBV6-6 and TRBJ1-4, with D unresolved. The germline V gene encodes CDR1 MNHNY and CDR2 SVGAGI (reference sequence). The CDR3 is 12 amino acids. Trimming took 6 bases from V and 8 from J, leaving 10 bases between them. The CDR3 loop reads CASSRPWEKLFF. The CDR3 bases are TGTGCCAGCAGCAGACCCTGGGAAAAACTGTTTTTT.

This clonotype has ten or more counts. The chain couples TRBV20-1 to TRBJ2-7, with D unresolved. Germline values: CDR1 DFQATT, CDR2 SNEGSKA (reference sequence). Trimming took 6 bases from V and 3 from J, leaving 12 bases between them. CDR3 length: 12 residues. The CDR3 is CSAKVPIYEQYF. As DNA, the CDR3 is TGCAGTGCGAAAGTCCCGATCTACGAGCAGTACTTC.

Remarks on this clonotype: The junction shows a germline mismatch at one end, possibly a read error. The rearrangement uses TRBV15 and TRBJ2-7; 8 nucleotides match TRBD1. The CDR3 loop spans 17 amino acids. Germline CDR1 and CDR2: LNHNV and YYDKDF (reference sequence). The CDR3 loop is CAASRQGQELNVYEQYF. DNA of the CDR3: TGTGCCGCCAGCAGACAGGGACAGGAGCTAAATGTCTACGAGCAGTACTTC.

The V call is TRBV3-1, the J call TRBJ1-5; D possibly corresponds to TRBD1 (5 bases). Trimming took off 0 bases at V and 6 bases at J, with 9 bases between the two ends. Germline CDR1 and CDR2: LGHDT and YNNKEL (reference sequence). There are 14 residues in the CDR3. The CDR3 spells CASSQDLGGQPQHF. CDR3 sequence (DNA): TGTGCCAGCAGCCAAGACCTGGGGGGTCAGCCCCAGCATTTT. The full variable domain, in which reference TRBV3-1 and TRBJ1-5 provide the parts outside the CDR3, is DTAVSQTPKYLVTQMGNDKSIKCEQNLGHDTMYWYKQDSKKFLKIMFSYNNKELIINETVPNRFSPKSPDKAHLNLHINSLELGDSAVYFCASSQDLGGQPQHFGDGTRLSIL.